A single sample is the source of the 26 T cell receptor beta chains below, sequenced in a study of regulatory T cells in long-lasting Graves disease. Sequencing libraries for TCR beta were prepared with iRepertoire HTBI primers and Arm-PCR of CDR3 regions. In TCRdb, the multiplex PCR reads were re-called with MiXCR into one record per CDR3 protein. The data hold approximately 460,000 distinct CDR3 sequences, with roughly 15% observed a single time. The time point is: newly diagnosed GD, antithyroid drugs for less than 3 months. After RNA was extracted from PBMCs, the TCR library was made from it. A further study also used this sample, focusing on T cells in Graves' hyperthyroidism and ophthalmopathy.

The sample consisted of peripheral blood mononuclear cells (PBMCs), taken at new diagnosis, from a patient treated with antithyroid drugs. Receptors were obtained from a woman aged 25 to 45 with Graves disease.

This clonotype has at least ten counts. The gene calls are TRBV27 and TRBJ2-7; D call uncertain. The germline gives CDR1 MNHEY, CDR2 SMNVEV (reference sequence). This CDR3 contains 14 residues. Between the trimmed V and J ends, which lost 0 bases and 5 bases, there was a span of 11 bases. CDR3 in amino acids: CASSLSTPWDEQYF. The CDR3 DNA reads TGTGCCAGCAGTTTATCGACCCCGTGGGACGAGCAGTACTTC.

This clonotype was counted at least ten times. The chain links TRBV18 to TRBJ2-5, with 8 bases that match TRBD1. The V segment lost 3 bases and the J segment 4 bases; nucleotides outside the gene matches: 4. Per germline, CDR1 KGHSH and CDR2 LQKENI. The CDR3 is 14 amino acids. The CDR3 region is CASSPDRGRETQYF. The CDR3 bases are TGTGCCAGCTCACCTGACAGGGGAAGAGAGACCCAGTACTTC.

The chain links TRBV29-1 to TRBJ2-7, with 7 bases matching TRBD1. J gave up 0 bases and V 6 bases, and 11 bases lay outside the gene matches. The CDR3 sequence is 15 residues long. Germline CDR1 reads SQVTM; CDR2 reads ANQGSEA. The DNA for the CDR3 is TGCAGCGTCGATACAGGGGATGATAGCTCCTACGAGCAGTACTTC. Translation: CSVDTGDDSSYEQYF.

This clonotype was counted at least ten times. The rearrangement links TRBV24-1 to TRBJ2-6; tentatively, D is TRBD2 (6 bases). Per germline, CDR1 KGHDR and CDR2 SFDVKD. The CDR3 is made up of 16 amino acids. Trimming left V 1 base short and J 2 bases short, with 8 bases between. The CDR3 reads CATSDFRGTGANVLTF. The CDR3 DNA follows: TGTGCCACCAGTGATTTTCGGGGGACTGGGGCCAACGTCCTGACTTTC.

This clonotype came up a few times. A much larger clone lies one base from this, so it may be a read error. The V and J genes are TRBV7-8 and TRBJ2-5; 7 nucleotides agree with TRBD1. The CDR3 runs 15 residues. Germline loops: CDR1 SGHVS, CDR2 FQNEAQ. CDR3 sequence reads: CASGLNTGVEETRYF. DNA for the CDR3: TGTGCCAGCGGGTTAAACACAGGGGTCGAAGAGACCCGGTACTTC. The entire variable domain, with the rest obtained from reference TRBV7-8 and TRBJ2-5, is as follows: GAGVSQSPRYKVAKRGQDVALRCDPISGHVSLFWYQQALGQGPEFLTYFQNEAQLDKSGLPSDRFFAERPEGSVSTLKIQRTQQEDSAVYLCASGLNTGVEETRYFGPGTRLLVL.

This clonotype was picked up many times. The chain joins TRBV12-3 or TRBV12-4 to TRBJ2-7, with TRBD2 matching over 9 bases. With the DNA end fitting TRBJ2-3 better, the J assignment may be wrong. The CDR3 covers 16 residues. The CDR3 DNA sequence: TGTGCCAGCAGTTTAGGGGTGGTAGCGGGGGCGCGAACGCAGTATTTT. Protein: CASSLGVVAGARTQYF.

The sample holds many counts of this clonotype. This chain uses TRBV7-8 with TRBJ2-5; 11 bases agree with TRBD1. Germline trimming cut 5 bases from V and 7 bases from J; bases unmatched to any gene: 9. CDR1 and CDR2 (germline): SGHVS, FQNEAQ. The CDR3 has 15 residues. In DNA form, the CDR3 reads TGTGCCAGCAGCCCCTCGGACAGGGGGCAGGGGACCCAGTACTTC. Protein product: CASSPSDRGQGTQYF. The complete variable domain, with remaining parts taken from reference TRBV7-8 and TRBJ2-5, reads GAGVSQSPRYKVAKRGQDVALRCDPISGHVSLFWYQQALGQGPEFLTYFQNEAQLDKSGLPSDRFFAERPEGSVSTLKIQRTQQEDSAVYLCASSPSDRGQGTQYFGPGTRLLVL.

The sample holds many counts of this clonotype. The chain joins TRBV6-2 or TRBV6-3 to TRBJ2-7; D not resolved. V lost 1 base to trimming and J lost 0 bases, with 10 bases between them. The CDR3 loop spans 15 amino acids. CDR1 MNHEY and CDR2 SVGEGT come from the germline V gene. CDR3 region: CASSYFSPSSYEQYF. The CDR3 DNA reads as TGTGCCAGCAGTTACTTCTCTCCCAGCTCCTACGAGCAGTACTTC.

In its sample, this clonotype was seen a few times. The rearrangement uses TRBV4-1 and TRBJ2-1; TRBD2 agrees at 10 bases. J was trimmed by 5 bases and V by 4 bases; bases with no gene match: 5. This CDR3 is built from 15 residues. CDR1 and CDR2 from the germline V gene are MGHRA and YSYEKL. The CDR3 region is CASSRLGLADNEQFF. The CDR3 DNA is TGCGCCAGCAGCCGACTCGGACTAGCGGACAATGAGCAGTTCTTC.

With regard to this clonotype: One junction end does not reproduce the germline sequence, and a read error may be involved. The J gene is TRBJ2-3, the V gene TRBV5-1; no clear D. Germline V CDR1 and CDR2: SGHRS, YFSETQ. The CDR3 has 14 residues. The DNA of the CDR3 is TGCGCCAGCAGCTTGTGGGGAACCACACATACGCAGTATTTT. Protein product: CASSLWGTTHTQYF. Combining the CDR3 with reference TRBV5-1 and TRBJ2-3 gives the whole variable domain KAGVTQTPRYLIKTRGQQVTLSCSPISGHRSVSWYQQTPGQGLQFLFEYFSETQRNKGNFPGRFSGRQFSNSRSEMNVSTLELGDSALYLCASSLWGTTHTQYFGPGTRLTVL.

This clonotype was recorded at least ten times. The chain employs TRBV7-2 and TRBJ2-7, with 7 bases lining up with TRBD1. The germline V gene encodes CDR1 SGHTA and CDR2 FQGNSA. J gave up 0 bases and V 4 bases, and 6 bases lay outside the gene matches. The CDR3 length is 15 residues. The CDR3 nucleotides are TGTGCCAGCAGCTATGACCGGGACAGCTCCTACGAGCAGTACTTC. Protein: CASSYDRDSSYEQYF.

This clonotype was seen a few times. The genes are TRBV7-9 and TRBJ2-1, with D possibly called TRBD1 or TRBD2 (6 bases each). Germline V gene sequence: CDR1 SEHNR, CDR2 FQNEAQ (reference sequence). V was cut by 5 bases and J by 8 bases, with 19 bases left in between. This CDR3 region has 15 residues. In nucleotides, the CDR3 is TGTGCCAGCAGCACCGACCCCCTGGGGGGCTATGAGCAGTTCTTC. Translating gives CASSTDPLGGYEQFF.

In this sample, this clonotype turned up once. V is TRBV24-1 and J is TRBJ2-5; the D gene is possibly TRBD2 (6 bases). The CDR3 sequence is 15 residues long. V dropped 2 bases and J dropped 6 bases, with 15 bases sitting between them. CDR1 KGHDR and CDR2 SFDVKD come from the germline V gene. The CDR3, as DNA: TGTGCCACCAGTGATTCCAGGGTCGGAGGGAAGACCCAGTACTTC. Amino acid sequence: CATSDSRVGGKTQYF.

This clonotype has at least ten counts. The chain joins TRBV6-1 to TRBJ2-4, with 8 bases lining up with TRBD1. V was pared by 1 base and J by 9 bases, with 17 bases of the junction left unmatched. The germline V gene encodes CDR1 MNHNS and CDR2 SASEGT. This CDR3 contains 18 residues. The CDR3 region is CASSEEGPARGRRGIQYF. The CDR3 bases are TGTGCCAGCAGTGAAGAGGGGCCAGCCAGGGGGCGAAGGGGCATTCAGTACTTC.

This clonotype was picked up many times. V and J are TRBV20-1 and TRBJ2-7, with 9 bases that match TRBD1. In germline, CDR1 is DFQATT, CDR2 SNEGSKA (reference sequence). This CDR3 is 13 amino acids long. Trimming at V came to 6 bases and at J to 5 bases, leaving 8 bases not matched to a gene. CDR3 in amino acids: CSATRDRADEQYF. The CDR3 DNA is TGCAGTGCAACCCGGGACAGGGCTGACGAGCAGTACTTC.

This clonotype appeared many times. The chain recombines TRBV3-1 with TRBJ2-7; 8 nucleotides agree with TRBD2. Germline CDR1 is LGHDT and CDR2 is YNNKEL (reference sequence). With 1 base clipped from V and 6 bases from J, the junction kept 5 bases outside the gene matches. The CDR3 has 14 amino acids. CDR3 region: CASSQGLASGEQYF. The CDR3 DNA follows: TGTGCCAGCAGCCAAGGACTAGCGAGTGGCGAGCAGTACTTC.

This clonotype was detected only a few times. The chain recombines TRBV24-1 with TRBJ2-2; perhaps TRBD1 as D (5 bases). The CDR3 is 17 amino acids. Germline loops: CDR1 KGHDR, CDR2 SFDVKD. The V end lost 4 bases, the J end lost 2 bases, and 16 bases lay between the germline ends. The CDR3 DNA reads as TGTGCCACCAGTGAGCCGGAGAAGGGGATAAACACCGGGGAGCTGTTTTTT. It is translated as CATSEPEKGINTGELFF.

Comments on this clonotype: The junction does not match germline at one end; this may be a read error. This chain joins TRBV2 and TRBJ2-5, with D perhaps assigned TRBD1 or TRBD2 (6 bases each). The germline V gene encodes CDR1 SNHLY and CDR2 FYNNEI. This CDR3 comprises 19 residues. Written as DNA, the CDR3 is TGTGCCAGCAGCGCCCTCCGGGGGCTGGGGTTAGAGGGCCAAGAGACCCTGTACTTC. This translates into CASSALRGLGLEGQETLYF.

The table lists this clonotype with a few counts. The J gene is TRBJ2-3, the V gene TRBV6-5, with D maybe TRBD2 (5 bases). The V gene's germline CDR1 is MNHEY and CDR2 SVGAGI. The V and J ends lost 0 bases and 8 bases respectively, with 18 bases between them. This CDR3 spans 16 amino acids. The CDR3 DNA reads as TGTGCCAGCAGTTACTCGTGGAGGCCTTCTGCTGGTACGCAGTATTTT. It yields the protein CASSYSWRPSAGTQYF.

This clonotype was detected ten times or more. The DNA for the CDR3 is TGTGCCAGCAGTTCTATCCTCTACAATGAGCAGTTCTTC. Translation gives CASSSILYNEQFF. The chain has TRBV27 and TRBJ2-1; D is unclear. This CDR3 region has 13 residues. The ends were cut back, 4 bases at V and 3 bases at J, with 7 bases in the middle. Germline CDR1 and CDR2: MNHEY and SMNVEV (reference sequence).

This clonotype appeared many times. The V gene is TRBV14, the J gene TRBJ2-5, with D unresolved. Looked up from germline, CDR1 is SGHDN and CDR2 is FVKESK. The V gene lost 4 bases and the J gene lost 3 bases, with 9 bases spanning the gap. The CDR3 is 13 residues long. In DNA form, the CDR3 reads TGTGCCAGCAGCCCCGGGTGGGAAGAGACCCAGTACTTC. Its protein product is CASSPGWEETQYF. Together with reference TRBV14 and TRBJ2-5, the CDR3 gives the full variable domain: EAGVTQFPSHSVIEKGQTVTLRCDPISGHDNLYWYRRVMGKEIKFLLHFVKESKQDESGMPNNRFLAERTGGTYSTLKVQPAELEDSGVYFCASSPGWEETQYFGPGTRLLVL.

About this clonotype itself: A much larger clone lies one base from this, so it may be a read error. The CDR3 ends on some other residue instead of the conserved phenylalanine or tryptophan, so this is likely a read error. This chain joins TRBV3-1 and TRBJ2-3; 9 bases map to TRBD2. This CDR3 is built from 15 residues. Germline V lookup: CDR1 LGHDT, CDR2 YNNKEL (reference sequence). With 4 bases clipped from V and 1 base from J, the junction kept 3 bases outside the gene matches. CDR3: CASSPIAGGTDTQYS. The CDR3, as DNA: TGTGCCAGCAGCCCAATAGCGGGAGGCACAGATACGCAGTATTCT.

This clonotype was seen repeatedly, ten times or more. The rearrangement joins TRBV6-5 to TRBJ2-7; perhaps TRBD2 as D (6 bases). The CDR3 is 13 amino acids. Germline V gives CDR1 MNHEY, CDR2 SVGAGI. Trimming took off 2 bases at V and 3 bases at J, with 8 bases between the two ends. The CDR3 loop is CASSYRGNYEQYF. Written as DNA, the CDR3 is TGTGCCAGCAGTTACCGCGGGAACTACGAGCAGTACTTC.

This clonotype was observed many times. V usage is TRBV7-9 and J usage is TRBJ2-5; no definite D call. V lost 2 bases and J 5 bases, leaving 9 bases between the germline ends. Germline CDR1 is SEHNR and CDR2 is FQNEAQ (reference sequence). The CDR3 has 13 amino acids. Here the CDR3 reads CASSLTAGETQYF. The CDR3 DNA sequence: TGTGCCAGCAGCTTAACAGCCGGGGAGACCCAGTACTTC.

This clonotype was detected only a few times. As DNA, the CDR3 is TGTGCCATCAGTCCAGGACAGGACCAAGAGACCCAGTACTTC. This translates into CAISPGQDQETQYF. The gene calls are TRBV10-3 and TRBJ2-5; 7 bases align to TRBD1. Germline assignment: CDR1 ENHRY and CDR2 SYGVKD. The CDR3 spans 14 residues. J lost 0 bases, V lost 5 bases, and 3 bases had no gene match.

In this sample, this clonotype turned up a few times. The chain carries TRBV19 and TRBJ2-2; no firm D call. This CDR3 comprises 13 residues. With 7 bases removed from V and 2 bases from J, the gap between germline ends came to 8 bases. Per germline, CDR1 LNHDA and CDR2 SQIVND (reference sequence). CDR3 bases: TGTGCCAGTATGGATCGAAACACCGGGGAGCTGTTTTTT. This codes for CASMDRNTGELFF.